The present T cell receptor (beta chain) was sequenced within a study of blood T cell repertoires in COVID-19. Study-level background: Acute and convalescent COVID-19 samples came from the United States, Italy and Spain. Nucleic acid was either cDNA or gDNA, and it came from T cells, B-cell-depleted T cells, or PBMCs.

Original analysis: Reference gene primer amplification in the assay estimated nucleated cell counts. Using immunoSEQ multiplex PCR, the repertoire was profiled, and TCRdb retains in-frame clones only, with some absent. V and J calls and clone size are given by that table; D and trimming were obtained from the DNA. The profile shows about 100,000 clones, approximately 91% of them singletons. The CDR3 runs to 13 residues. Germline V CDR1 and CDR2: SEHNR, FQNEAQ (reference sequence). Trimming took off 5 bases at V and 4 bases at J, with 11 bases between the two ends. This receptor was taken from a man aged 55 to 69 with acute or convalescent COVID-19. Sequenced input: peripheral blood. V is TRBV7-9 and J is TRBJ1-2; maybe TRBD1 (6 bases). CDR3 DNA sequence: TGTGCCAGCAGCCCCGGACAGACCTATGGCTACACCTTC. Translated, it gives CASSPGQTYGYTF.